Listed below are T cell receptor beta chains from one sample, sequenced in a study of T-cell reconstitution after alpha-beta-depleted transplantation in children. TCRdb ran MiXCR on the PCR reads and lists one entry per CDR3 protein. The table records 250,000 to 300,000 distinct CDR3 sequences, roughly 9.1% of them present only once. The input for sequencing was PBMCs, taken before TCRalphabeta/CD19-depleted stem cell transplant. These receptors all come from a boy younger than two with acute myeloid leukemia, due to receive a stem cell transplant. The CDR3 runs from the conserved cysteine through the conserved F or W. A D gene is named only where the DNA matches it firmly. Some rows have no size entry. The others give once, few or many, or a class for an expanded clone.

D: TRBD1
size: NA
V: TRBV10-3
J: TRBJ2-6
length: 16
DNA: TGTGCCATCGCCCGTCCAGGGGGCGCTGGGCCCAACGTCCTGACTTTC
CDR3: CAIARPGGAGPNVLTF

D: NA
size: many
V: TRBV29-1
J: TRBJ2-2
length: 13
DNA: TGCAGCGTTGCCCGGGACGGCACCGGGGAGCTGTTTTTT
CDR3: CSVARDGTGELFF

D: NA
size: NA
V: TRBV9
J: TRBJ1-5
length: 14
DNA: TGTGCCAGCAGCGAGAAAGACGGTCCTCAGCCCCAGCATTTT
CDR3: CASSEKDGPQPQHF

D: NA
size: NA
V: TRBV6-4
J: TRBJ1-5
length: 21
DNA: TGTGCCAGCAGTGACTGGGACAAATCGGGTGCGATGGATCATAGCAATCAGCCCCAGCATTTT
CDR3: CASSDWDKSGAMDHSNQPQHF

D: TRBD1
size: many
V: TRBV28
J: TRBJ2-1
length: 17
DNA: TGTGCCAGCAGTTTATGGGGGACAGGGTACTCCTACAATGAGCAGTTCTTC
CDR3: CASSLWGTGYSYNEQFF

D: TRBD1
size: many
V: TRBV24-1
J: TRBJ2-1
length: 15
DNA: TGTGCCACCAGCTTAGACAGGGGACTTTTCAATGAGCAGTTCTTC
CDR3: CATSLDRGLFNEQFF

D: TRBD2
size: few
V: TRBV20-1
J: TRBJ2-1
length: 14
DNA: TGCAGTGCTAGTGGGACTAGAGTTTACAATGAGCAGTTCTTC
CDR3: CSASGTRVYNEQFF

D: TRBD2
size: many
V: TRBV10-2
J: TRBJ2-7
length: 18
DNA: TGCGCCAGCAGTGAGTTATTTTTAGCGGGAGGCCCACCTTACGAGCAGTACTTC
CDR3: CASSELFLAGGPPYEQYF

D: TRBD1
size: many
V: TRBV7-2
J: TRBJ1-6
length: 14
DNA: TGTGCCAGCACCTTAAGGGACAGGAATTCACCCCTCCACTTT
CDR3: CASTLRDRNSPLHF

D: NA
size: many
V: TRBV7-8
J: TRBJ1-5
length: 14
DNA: TGTGCCAGCAGCAACCCGGGGGGGTCTCAGCCCCAGCATTTT
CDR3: CASSNPGGSQPQHF

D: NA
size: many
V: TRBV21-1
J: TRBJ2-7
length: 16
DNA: TGTGCCAGCAGCAAACGAGACAGGGCTCTCTCCTACGAGCAGTACTTC
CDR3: CASSKRDRALSYEQYF

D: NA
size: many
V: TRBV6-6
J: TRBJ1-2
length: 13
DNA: TGTGCCAGCTGTCGGGGGCTTAACTATGGCTACACCTTC
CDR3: CASCRGLNYGYTF